These 3 T cell receptor beta chains originate from one sample sequenced in a study of blood T cells in healthy people across ages. PCR was performed a second time for roughly 7 to 11 cycles using a sample-barcoded 5' primer and a J-beta primer mix. TCRdb used MiXCR to reprocess the 5' RACE reads, holding one entry per CDR3 protein. This table holds around 1.5 million distinct CDR3 sequences, 40% to 50% found once. Source material: blood. These receptors were collected from a woman under 30 in good health.

The genes are TRBV7-9 and TRBJ1-6, with 8 bases matching TRBD1. Per germline, CDR1 SEHNR and CDR2 FQNEAQ (reference sequence). The trim removed 2 bases at V and 9 bases at J, leaving 9 bases unmatched. The CDR3 runs 16 residues. The chain's CDR3 is CASSLNSGGGVSPLHF. CDR3 in DNA: TGTGCCAGCAGCTTAAACTCAGGGGGCGGTGTTTCACCCCTCCACTTT.

The gene calls are TRBV20-1 and TRBJ1-1; 9 positions agree with TRBD1. With 2 bases clipped from V and 8 bases from J, the junction kept 9 bases outside the gene matches. Germline lookup yields CDR1 DFQATT and CDR2 SNEGSKA (reference sequence). CDR3 size: 14 residues. The CDR3 bases are TGCAGTGCTAGACTTCCCGGGACAGGGTTCGAAGCTTTCTTT. This sequence encodes CSARLPGTGFEAFF.

V gene TRBV11-2 combines with J gene TRBJ2-3; the D is unclear. CDR3 size: 13 residues. Looked up from germline, CDR1 is SGHAT and CDR2 is FQNNGV. Trimming pared 5 bases from V and 4 bases from J, leaving 10 bases between. The CDR3: CASSPQDPDTQYF. The CDR3 DNA reads as TGTGCCAGCAGCCCCCAGGACCCAGATACGCAGTATTTT.